This T cell receptor (beta chain) is from a study of blood T cell repertoires in COVID-19. Study background: Samples came from the United States, Italy and Spain, spanning acute and convalescent COVID-19. Nucleic acid was either cDNA or gDNA, and it came from T cells, B-cell-depleted T cells, or PBMCs.

Original data processing: Reference gene primer amplification in the assay estimated nucleated cell counts. Method: immunoSEQ multiplex PCR; TCRdb's copy keeps in-frame clones and lacks some. The DNA was the basis for D and trimming; V, J and clone size are from that table. The sample records roughly 200,000 clones, around four fifths being singletons. V gave up 2 bases and J gave up 7 bases; unmatched junction bases: 11. Germline-derived CDR1 and CDR2 are MDHEN and SYDVKM. CDR3 length: 16 residues. A few counts support this clone. The receptor was isolated from a woman aged 80 or older with active or convalescent COVID-19. The sample consisted of peripheral blood. The chain combines TRBV28 with TRBJ1-2; 9 nucleotides agree with TRBD1. CDR3: CASSLVGGDRDRGYTF. CDR3 nucleotide sequence: TGTGCCAGCAGTTTAGTCGGGGGGGACAGGGACCGTGGCTACACCTTC.